Presented here are 14 T cell receptor beta chains from one specimen sequenced in a study of T cell responses to AZD1222 COVID-19 vaccine. Libraries were prepared by immunoSEQ multiplex PCR; TCRdb keeps only in-frame clonotypes and omits some of them. The sample holds under 200,000 clones, 80% to 95% seen once. Source: peripheral blood, taken on day 0 of AZD1222 vaccination. These receptors were taken from an adult in good health.

The genes are TRBV4-1 and TRBJ1-6, with D unclear. This CDR3 is 17 amino acids long. Germline CDR1 and CDR2: MGHRA and YSYEKL. V was clipped by 0 bases and J by 2 bases, with 11 bases between them. In DNA form, the CDR3 reads TGCGCCAGCAGCCAAGAGGGATCTGGTGCCTATAATTCACCCCTCCACTTT. This codes for CASSQEGSGAYNSPLHF.

The chain links TRBV10-3 to TRBJ1-1; D is ambiguous. V was pared by 3 bases and J by 5 bases, with 10 bases between. The CDR3 is made up of 13 amino acids. Germline values: CDR1 ENHRY, CDR2 SYGVKD. CDR3 loop: CAISEVGGTEAFF. CDR3 nucleotide sequence: TGTGCCATCAGTGAAGTGGGAGGGACTGAAGCTTTCTTT.

CDR3 DNA sequence: TGTGCCAGCAGCCGTAGACTAGCGGGGGGCGGAGATACGCAGTATTTT. Encoded protein: CASSRRLAGGGDTQYF. The chain joins TRBV3-1 (or the pseudogene TRBV3-2) to TRBJ2-3, with 13 bases lining up with TRBD2. From germline, CDR1 is LGHDT and CDR2 YNNKEL (reference sequence). V shed 4 bases and J 5 bases; nucleotides not matched to a gene: 6. This CDR3 has 16 residues.

This clone has only a few counts. The chain links TRBV7-8 to TRBJ2-7; TRBD1 aligns across 7 bases. Trimming cost V 5 bases and J 2 bases; bases outside gene matches: 3. In germline, CDR1 is SGHVS, CDR2 FQNEAQ. This CDR3 is 13 amino acids long. CDR3 sequence: CASSQQGPYEQYF. Here the CDR3 DNA reads TGTGCCAGCAGCCAACAGGGGCCCTACGAGCAGTACTTC.

The chain uses TRBV24-1 and TRBJ1-2; 7 bases are shared with TRBD1. This CDR3 has 13 amino acids. CDR1 is KGHDR and CDR2 is SFDVKD in the germline V gene. The V gene end was trimmed by 4 bases and the J gene end by 4 bases; junction bases not matched to a gene: 2. CDR3 sequence: CATSDAGGYGYTF. CDR3 bases: TGTGCCACCAGTGACGCAGGGGGCTATGGCTACACCTTC.

The chain uses TRBV27 and TRBJ2-3; possibly TRBD1 for D (6 bases). The CDR3 totals 16 residues. The V gene's germline CDR1 is MNHEY and CDR2 SMNVEV (reference sequence). The V end lost 3 bases, the J end lost 0 bases, and 13 bases lay between the germline ends. The CDR3 region is CASSLAAGVSTDTQYF. The CDR3, as DNA: TGTGCCAGCAGTTTGGCGGCAGGGGTTAGCACAGATACGCAGTATTTT.

This chain connects TRBV27 to TRBJ1-6; D unresolved. The CDR3 loop spans 19 amino acids. Trimming left V 4 bases short and J 0 bases short, with 19 bases between. Germline assignment: CDR1 MNHEY and CDR2 SMNVEV (reference sequence). CDR3 region: CASSSRRTTLSSYNSPLHF. The CDR3 DNA reads as TGTGCCAGCAGTTCACGCCGGACCACGCTTAGCTCCTATAATTCACCCCTCCACTTT.

The genes are TRBV9 and TRBJ2-1; TRBD1 aligns across 10 bases. V lost 1 base, J lost 9 bases, and 4 bases stayed unmatched. The CDR3 length is 14 residues. Germline values: CDR1 SGDLS, CDR2 YYNGEE. In nucleotides, the CDR3 is TGTGCCAGCAGCGTATTAGGGACAGGGGTTGAGCAGTTCTTC. Its protein is CASSVLGTGVEQFF.

The table lists this clone with a count of one. The CDR3 spells CASSSRTSGRSVNEQFF. The CDR3 DNA reads as TGTGCCAGCAGCTCTCGGACTAGCGGGAGGTCGGTCAATGAGCAGTTCTTC. The V call is TRBV7-6, the J call TRBJ2-1; 14 nucleotides line up with TRBD2. CDR1 and CDR2 (germline): SGHVS, FNYEAQ. The CDR3 is 17 amino acids. With V trimmed by 4 bases and J by 6 bases, 8 bases remained unmatched.

This rearrangement joins TRBV10-2 to TRBJ1-2; no clear D gene. The germline V and J ends were trimmed by 4 bases and 0 bases, with 15 bases remaining between them. Germline V gives CDR1 WSHSY, CDR2 SAAADI. The CDR3 runs 16 residues. CDR3 nucleotides: TGCGCCAGCAGTGTAGTACCGGACGTTCCTAACTATGGCTACACCTTC. The encoded protein is CASSVVPDVPNYGYTF.

The rearrangement joins TRBV15 to TRBJ2-1; D may be TRBD1 (7 bases). Looked up from germline, CDR1 is LNHNV and CDR2 is YYDKDF (reference sequence). The CDR3 consists of 17 residues. Between the trimmed V and J ends, which lost 8 bases and 0 bases, there was a span of 20 bases. In DNA form, the CDR3 reads TGTGCCACCGCAGAGGAGTGGCAGGGGGGCTCCTACAATGAGCAGTTCTTC. It codes for CATAEEWQGGSYNEQFF.

The V gene is TRBV7-2, the J gene TRBJ1-1, with 7 bases fitting TRBD1. Germline values: CDR1 SGHTA, CDR2 FQGNSA. The ends lost 6 bases at V and 1 base at J; junction bases unmatched: 5. CDR3 size: 14 residues. In nucleotides, the CDR3 is TGTGCCAGCAGGCAAGGGACAGCGAACACTGAAGCTTTCTTT. As protein: CASRQGTANTEAFF.

This chain links TRBV10-1 with TRBJ1-2; 8 bases fit TRBD1. Per the germline V gene, CDR1 is WNHNN and CDR2 is SYGVQD (reference sequence). J was trimmed by 2 bases and V by 8 bases; bases with no gene match: 7. The CDR3 consists of 14 residues. CDR3 protein: CASGVDRANYGYTF. The CDR3 nucleotides read TGCGCCAGCGGGGTGGACAGGGCAAACTATGGCTACACCTTC.

The CDR3 loop reads CASSGPRGGTGELFF. In DNA form, the CDR3 reads TGTGCCAGCAGCGGGCCCAGGGGGGGGACCGGGGAGCTGTTTTTT. The V gene is TRBV5-4, the J gene TRBJ2-2; D tentatively fits TRBD1 or TRBD2 (7 bases each). Germline V gene data show CDR1 as SGHNT and CDR2 as YYREEE (reference sequence). This CDR3 is built from 15 residues. Trimming took off 4 bases at V and 5 bases at J, with 15 bases between the two ends. Combining the CDR3 with reference TRBV5-4 and TRBJ2-2 gives the whole variable domain ETGVTQSPTHLIKTRGQQVTLRCSSQSGHNTVSWYQQALGQGPQFIFQYYREEENGRGNFPPRFSGLQFPNYSSELNVNALELDDSALYLCASSGPRGGTGELFFGEGSRLTVL.